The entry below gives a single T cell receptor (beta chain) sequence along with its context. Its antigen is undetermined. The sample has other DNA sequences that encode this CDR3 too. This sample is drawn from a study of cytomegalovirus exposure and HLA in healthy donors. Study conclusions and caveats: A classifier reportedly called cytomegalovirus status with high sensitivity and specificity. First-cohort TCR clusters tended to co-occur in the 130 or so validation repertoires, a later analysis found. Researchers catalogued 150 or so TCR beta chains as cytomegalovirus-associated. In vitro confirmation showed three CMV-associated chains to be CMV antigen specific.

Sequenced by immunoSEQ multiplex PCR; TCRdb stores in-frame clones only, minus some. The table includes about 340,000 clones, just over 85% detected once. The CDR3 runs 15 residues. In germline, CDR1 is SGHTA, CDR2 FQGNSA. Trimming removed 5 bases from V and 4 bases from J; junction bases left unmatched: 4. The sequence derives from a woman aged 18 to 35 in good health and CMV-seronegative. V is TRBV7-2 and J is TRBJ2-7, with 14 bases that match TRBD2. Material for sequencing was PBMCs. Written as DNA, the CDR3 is TGTGCCAGCAGCCCGGGACTAGCGGGGGCGTACGAGCAGTACTTC. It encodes CASSPGLAGAYEQYF. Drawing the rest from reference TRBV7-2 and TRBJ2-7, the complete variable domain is GAGVSQSPSNKVTEKGKDVELRCDPISGHTALYWYRQSLGQGLEFLIYFQGNSAPDKSGLPSDRFSAERTGGSVSTLTIQRTQQEDSAVYLCASSPGLAGAYEQYFGPGTRLTVT.